The TCR beta chain described here comes from a study of T cell responses to AZD1222 COVID-19 vaccine. Using immunoSEQ multiplex PCR, the repertoire was profiled, and TCRdb retains in-frame clones only, with some absent. The sample holds tens of thousands of clones, roughly 90% seen once. The CDR3 extends over 16 amino acids. Germline CDR1 reads SGHVS; CDR2 reads FNYEAQ. V dropped 3 bases and J dropped 2; count of bases not matched to a gene: 10. J is TRBJ2-7 and V is TRBV7-6; TRBD2 agrees at 7 bases. The TCR comes from an adult in good health. This specimen consisted of peripheral blood, obtained on day 0 of AZD1222 vaccination. CDR3 sequence reads: CASSLGRGVPTYEQYF. CDR3 nucleotides: TGTGCCAGCAGCTTGGGACGGGGGGTTCCCACCTACGAGCAGTACTTC.